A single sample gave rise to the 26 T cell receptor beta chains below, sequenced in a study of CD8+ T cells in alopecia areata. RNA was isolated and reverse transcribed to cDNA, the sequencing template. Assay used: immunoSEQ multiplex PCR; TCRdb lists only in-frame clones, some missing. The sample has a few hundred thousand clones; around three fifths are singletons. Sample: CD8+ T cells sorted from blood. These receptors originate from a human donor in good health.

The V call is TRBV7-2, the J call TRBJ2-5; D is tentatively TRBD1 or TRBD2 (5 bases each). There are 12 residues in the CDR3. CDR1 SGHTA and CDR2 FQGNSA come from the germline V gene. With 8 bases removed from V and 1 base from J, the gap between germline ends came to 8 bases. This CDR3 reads CASEGLQETQYF. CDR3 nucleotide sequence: TGTGCCAGCGAGGGGCTCCAAGAGACCCAGTACTTC.

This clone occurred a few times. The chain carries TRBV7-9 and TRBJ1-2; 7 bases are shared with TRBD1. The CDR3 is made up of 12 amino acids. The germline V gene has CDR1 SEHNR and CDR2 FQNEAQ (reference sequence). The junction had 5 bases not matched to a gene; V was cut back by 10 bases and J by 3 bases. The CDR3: CATKQGYYGYTF. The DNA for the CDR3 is TGTGCCACCAAACAGGGGTACTATGGCTACACCTTC.

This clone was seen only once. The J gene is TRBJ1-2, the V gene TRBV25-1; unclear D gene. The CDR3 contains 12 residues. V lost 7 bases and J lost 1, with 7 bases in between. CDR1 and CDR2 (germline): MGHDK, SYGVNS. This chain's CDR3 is CASKWINYGYTF. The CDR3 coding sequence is TGTGCCAGCAAGTGGATTAACTATGGCTACACCTTC.

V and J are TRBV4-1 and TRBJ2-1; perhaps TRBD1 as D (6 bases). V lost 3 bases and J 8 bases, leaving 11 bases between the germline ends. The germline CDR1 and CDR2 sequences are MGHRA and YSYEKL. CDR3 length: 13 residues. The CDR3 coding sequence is TGCGCCAGCAGCCAGCTACAGGGCGATGAGCAGTTCTTC. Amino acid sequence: CASSQLQGDEQFF.

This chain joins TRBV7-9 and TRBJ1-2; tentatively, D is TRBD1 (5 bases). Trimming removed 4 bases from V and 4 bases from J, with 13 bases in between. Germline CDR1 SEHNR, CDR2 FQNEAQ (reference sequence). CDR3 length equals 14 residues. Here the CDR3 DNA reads TGTGCCAGCAGCTCCGCCGGGGCCATCTATGGCTACACCTTC. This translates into CASSSAGAIYGYTF.

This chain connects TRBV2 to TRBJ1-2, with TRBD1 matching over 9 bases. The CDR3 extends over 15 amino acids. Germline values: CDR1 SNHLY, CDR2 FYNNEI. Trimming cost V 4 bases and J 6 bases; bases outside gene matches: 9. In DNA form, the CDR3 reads TGTGCCAGCAGTGTCCCCCCGACAGGGGGGGATGGCTACACCTTC. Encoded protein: CASSVPPTGGDGYTF.

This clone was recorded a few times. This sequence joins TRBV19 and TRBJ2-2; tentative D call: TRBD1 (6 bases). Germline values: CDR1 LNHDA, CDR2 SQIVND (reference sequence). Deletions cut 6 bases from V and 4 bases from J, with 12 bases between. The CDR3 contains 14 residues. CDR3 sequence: CASRHRDGTGELFF. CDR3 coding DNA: TGTGCCAGTAGGCACAGGGATGGCACCGGGGAGCTGTTTTTT.

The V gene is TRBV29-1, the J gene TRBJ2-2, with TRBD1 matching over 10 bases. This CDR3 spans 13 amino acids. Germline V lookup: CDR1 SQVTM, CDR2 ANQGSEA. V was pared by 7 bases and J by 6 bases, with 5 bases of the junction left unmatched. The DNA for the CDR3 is TGCAGCGGACGGACAGGGGGGGCCGGGGAGCTGTTTTTT. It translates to CSGRTGGAGELFF.

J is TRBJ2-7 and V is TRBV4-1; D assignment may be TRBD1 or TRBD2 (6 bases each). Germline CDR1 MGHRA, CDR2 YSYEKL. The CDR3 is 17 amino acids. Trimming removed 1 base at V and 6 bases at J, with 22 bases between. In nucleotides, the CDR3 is TGCGCCAGCAGCCAAGGAATGGGTGGAGGGACATTGACCGAGCAGTACTTC. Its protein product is CASSQGMGGGTLTEQYF.

CDR3 loop: CSVGPSGNYEQYF. DNA of the CDR3: TGCAGCGTTGGGCCTTCGGGGAACTACGAGCAGTACTTC. The chain recombines TRBV29-1 with TRBJ2-7, with a weak D call TRBD2 (5 bases). Germline V gene data show CDR1 as SQVTM and CDR2 as ANQGSEA. V was pared by 4 bases and J by 3 bases, with 13 bases between. The CDR3 covers 13 residues.

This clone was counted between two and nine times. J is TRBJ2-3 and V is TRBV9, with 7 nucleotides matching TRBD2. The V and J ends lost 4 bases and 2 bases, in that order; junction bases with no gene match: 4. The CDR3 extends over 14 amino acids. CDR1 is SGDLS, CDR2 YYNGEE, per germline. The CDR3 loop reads CASSPAGYTDTQYF. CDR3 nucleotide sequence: TGTGCCAGCAGCCCAGCGGGATACACAGATACGCAGTATTTT. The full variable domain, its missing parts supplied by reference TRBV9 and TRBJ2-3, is DSGVTQTPKHLITATGQRVTLRCSPRSGDLSVYWYQQSLDQGLQFLIQYYNGEERAKGNILERFSAQQFPDLHSELNLSSLELGDSALYFCASSPAGYTDTQYFGPGTRLTVL.

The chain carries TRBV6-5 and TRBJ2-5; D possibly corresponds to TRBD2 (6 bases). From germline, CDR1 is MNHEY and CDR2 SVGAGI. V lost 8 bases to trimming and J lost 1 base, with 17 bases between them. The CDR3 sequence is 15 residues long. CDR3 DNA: TGTGCCAGCTTGAAGGCTGGGGGGATCCAAGAGACCCAGTACTTC. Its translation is CASLKAGGIQETQYF.

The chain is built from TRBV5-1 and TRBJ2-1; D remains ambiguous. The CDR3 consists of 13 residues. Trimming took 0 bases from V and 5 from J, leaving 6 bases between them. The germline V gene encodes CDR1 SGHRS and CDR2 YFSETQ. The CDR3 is CASSLDGHNEQFF. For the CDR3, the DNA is TGCGCCAGCAGCTTGGACGGGCACAATGAGCAGTTCTTC.

CDR3 bases: TGCGCCAGCAGCCAAGATACGGGGGGCTTAGGGGGCTACACCTTC. Amino acids: CASSQDTGGLGGYTF. The chain couples TRBV4-1 to TRBJ1-2; weak D call: TRBD1 (6 bases). This CDR3 contains 15 residues. Germline V gene sequence: CDR1 MGHRA, CDR2 YSYEKL. The V end was cut by 0 bases, the J end by 8 bases, with 16 bases between.

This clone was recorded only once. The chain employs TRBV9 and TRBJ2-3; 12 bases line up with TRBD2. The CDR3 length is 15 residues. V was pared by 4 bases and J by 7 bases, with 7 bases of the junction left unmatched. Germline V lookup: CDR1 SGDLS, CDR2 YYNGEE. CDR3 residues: CASSPKGLAGNTQYF. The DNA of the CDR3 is TGTGCCAGCAGCCCGAAAGGACTAGCGGGGAATACGCAGTATTTT.

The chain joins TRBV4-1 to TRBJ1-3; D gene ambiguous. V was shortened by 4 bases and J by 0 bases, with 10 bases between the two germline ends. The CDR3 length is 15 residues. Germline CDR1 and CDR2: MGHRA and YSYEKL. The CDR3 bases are TGCGCCAGCAGCCCAAGGTTGCTCTCTGGAAACACCATATATTTT. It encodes CASSPRLLSGNTIYF.

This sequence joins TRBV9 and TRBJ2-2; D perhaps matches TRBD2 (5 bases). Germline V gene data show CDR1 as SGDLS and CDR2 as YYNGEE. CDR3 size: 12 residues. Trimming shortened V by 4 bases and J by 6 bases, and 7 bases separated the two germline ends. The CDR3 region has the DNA TGTGCCAGCAGCCTCGGGGCCGGGGAGCTGTTTTTT. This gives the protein CASSLGAGELFF.

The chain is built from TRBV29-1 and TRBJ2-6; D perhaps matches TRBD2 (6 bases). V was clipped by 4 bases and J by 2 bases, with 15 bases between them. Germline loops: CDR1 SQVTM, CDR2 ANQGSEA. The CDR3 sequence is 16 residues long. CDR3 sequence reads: CSVAGLPSTGANVLTF. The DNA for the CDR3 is TGCAGCGTTGCTGGACTACCGTCAACTGGGGCCAACGTCCTGACTTTC.

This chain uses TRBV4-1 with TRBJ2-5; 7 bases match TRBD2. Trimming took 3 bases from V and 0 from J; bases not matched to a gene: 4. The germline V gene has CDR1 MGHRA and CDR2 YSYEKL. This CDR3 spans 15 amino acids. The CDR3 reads CASSHTRGDQETQYF. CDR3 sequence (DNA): TGCGCCAGCAGCCACACCCGGGGGGACCAAGAGACCCAGTACTTC.

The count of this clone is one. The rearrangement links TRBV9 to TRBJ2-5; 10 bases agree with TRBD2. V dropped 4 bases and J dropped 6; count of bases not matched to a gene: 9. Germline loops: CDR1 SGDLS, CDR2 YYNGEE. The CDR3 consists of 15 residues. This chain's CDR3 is CASSPSGGALKTQYF. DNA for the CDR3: TGTGCCAGCAGCCCCAGCGGGGGGGCTTTAAAGACCCAGTACTTC.

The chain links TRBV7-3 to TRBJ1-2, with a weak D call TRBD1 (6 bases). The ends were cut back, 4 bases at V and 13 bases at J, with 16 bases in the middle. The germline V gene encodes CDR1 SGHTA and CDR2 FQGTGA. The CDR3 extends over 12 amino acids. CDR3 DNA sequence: TGTGCCAGCAGCTCGGGGGCGCAGGCCCTCACCTTC. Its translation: CASSSGAQALTF. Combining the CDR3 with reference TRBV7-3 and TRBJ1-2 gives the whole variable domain GAGVSQTPSNKVTEKGKYVELRCDPISGHTALYWYRQSLGQGPEFLIYFQGTGAADDSGLPNDRFFAVRPEGSVSTLKIQRTERGDSAVYLCASSSGAQALTFGSGTRLTVV.

This CDR3 reads CASRGPGGDGYTF. CDR3 coding DNA: TGCGCCAGCAGGGGACCAGGGGGCGATGGCTACACCTTC. The chain uses TRBV5-1 and TRBJ1-2; 8 positions agree with TRBD1. CDR3 length equals 13 residues. Trimming cost V 5 bases and J 6 bases; bases outside gene matches: 6. Germline V gene data show CDR1 as SGHRS and CDR2 as YFSETQ.

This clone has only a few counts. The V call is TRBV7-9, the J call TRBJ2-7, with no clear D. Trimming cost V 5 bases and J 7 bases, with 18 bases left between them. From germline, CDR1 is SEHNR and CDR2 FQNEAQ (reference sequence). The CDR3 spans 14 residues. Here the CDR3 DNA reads TGTGCCAGCAGCGCCGACGTGCTCTCTCAGGAGCAGTACTTC. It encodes CASSADVLSQEQYF.

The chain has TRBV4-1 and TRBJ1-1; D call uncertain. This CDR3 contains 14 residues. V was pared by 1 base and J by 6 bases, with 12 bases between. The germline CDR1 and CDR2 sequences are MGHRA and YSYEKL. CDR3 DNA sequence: TGCGCCAGCAGCCAAGTGGGGTTGTTGGCTGAAGCTTTCTTT. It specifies CASSQVGLLAEAFF.

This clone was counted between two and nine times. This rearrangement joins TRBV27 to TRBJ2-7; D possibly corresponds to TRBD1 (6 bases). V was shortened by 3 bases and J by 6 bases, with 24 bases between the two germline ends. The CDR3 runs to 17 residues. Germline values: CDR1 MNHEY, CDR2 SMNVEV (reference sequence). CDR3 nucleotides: TGTGCCAGCAGTTTGACCGACGCCCTAAAGGGGGTCGCCGAGCAGTACTTC. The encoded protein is CASSLTDALKGVAEQYF.

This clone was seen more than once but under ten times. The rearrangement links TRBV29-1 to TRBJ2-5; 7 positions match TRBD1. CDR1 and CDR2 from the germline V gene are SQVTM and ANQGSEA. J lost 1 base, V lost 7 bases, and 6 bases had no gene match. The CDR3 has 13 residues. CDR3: CSAPGTAQETQYF. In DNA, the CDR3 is TGCAGCGCCCCCGGGACAGCCCAAGAGACCCAGTACTTC.